This T cell receptor beta chain was identified during a study of T cells in localized non-small cell lung cancer (dated by TCRdb to 2018 to 2021). About the investigation overall: The study examined T cell repertoires in hundreds of patients with early-stage NSCLC and compared tumors with uninvolved tumor-adjacent lungs. All 240 or so NSCLC patients in the cohort were treatment-naive and had localized lung tumors that were resected. The mean age of the NSCLC patients was roughly 70 years, with 130 or so men and 107 women.

Paper-wide results and their limitations: Because of the exploratory design, TCR variables were selected using unadjusted p-values without false-discovery rate correction. Because multi-region tumor sequencing was not done, intratumor heterogeneity could not be ruled out. Higher T cell density in blood was associated with longer overall survival, whereas higher clonality in adjacent lung was associated with shorter survival. A median of around 60 of the top 100 tumor clones turned up in the paired uninvolved adjacent lung, and under 30 of those clones also ranked among the top 100 of that same adjacent lung. Uninvolved tumor-adjacent lung showed the highest T cell clonality, higher than tumor, which suggests more focused antigenic responses in the uninvolved tumor-adjacent lung.

Uninvolved adjacent lung was obtained at least 2 cm from the tumor margin, and the absence of atypia was confirmed by two independent pathologists. At diagnosis, tumor, uninvolved tumor-adjacent lung and peripheral blood were collected and then preserved as a mix of FFPE and fresh-frozen material. The immunoSEQ Assay was used to sequence TCR beta CDR3 regions from DNA. The authors' pipeline ran thus. To compute T cell density, TCR beta template counts were normalized to usable DNA, which was estimated by amplifying housekeeping genes. Richness was estimated with the preseqR package, extrapolating to 400,000 templates for PBMC samples and 120,000 templates for tissue samples. Clonality was defined by subtracting Pielou's evenness from one. Differential abundance testing on productive amino-acid clonotypes, with a minimum total count of 5 and an alpha of 0.1, was used to identify tissue-enriched TCRs. The Jaccard Index and the Morisita Overlap Index were used to measure repertoire overlap between compartments. TCR beta CDR3s were clustered by GLIPH together with public tetramer-defined viral CDR3s, and at least three viral sequences plus V-gene enrichment were required for viral motifs. TCRdb provides this immuneACCESS table in a form limited to in-frame rearrangements. Some clones are lacking; in checked studies, under half of them reflect an unresolved V gene, and why the rest are absent is not known. From that table come the V and J calls and clone size; the DNA was used to work out D and trimming. The table for this sample lists hundreds of clones; 25% of them were counted only once. The ten biggest clones cover about 31% of the sample.

Trimming takes 7 bases from V and 3 bases from J, and the germline ends sit 16 bases apart. Counted from cysteine to phenylalanine, this CDR3 has 15 amino acids. Only CDR3 DNA remains: 45 bases, in frame from the first base. CDR1 is given as MNHGY and CDR2 as SAAAGT, both from the germline V gene. In the case of this clone: The clone's antigen remains unknown. No per-base quality is available; no much larger clone lies one base away.

The rearrangement joined TRBV6-8 to TRBJ1-5; no D gene can be assigned with confidence. The source of this sequence is a female donor at least 60 years old with stage II squamous cell lung carcinoma. Sequences were derived from normal lung tissue next to the tumor, sampled before any cancer treatment. The CDR3 loop reads CASKPLHGDNQPQHF. The bases read TGTGCCAGCAAACCCTTACATGGTGACAATCAGCCCCAGCATTTT.